This is a list of T cell receptor beta chains from one sample in a study of cytomegalovirus exposure and HLA in healthy donors. Sequenced by immunoSEQ multiplex PCR; TCRdb stores in-frame clones only, minus some. The sample lists approximately 110,000 clones, more than 75% occurring once. Specimen: PBMCs. The receptor set was obtained from a man aged 40-55 years in good health and CMV-seronegative. Each CDR3 is given with its conserved first and last residue. D genes are given only for firm matches. Size is omitted from some rows. Given values are once, few, many or a class for expanded clones.

d_call clone_size cdr3_length j_call v_call cdr3_nt cdr3_aa
TRBD1 . 16 TRBJ2-2 TRBV4-2 TGTGCCAGCAGCCAAGTGGGGACAGGGCGAAGCGGGGAGCTGTTTTTT CASSQVGTGRSGELFF
. few 13 TRBJ1-1 TRBV5-4 TGTGCCAGCAGCGGCGGCCTGACCCTTGAAGCTTTCTTT CASSGGLTLEAFF
. . 21 TRBJ1-3 TRBV4-1 TGCGCCAGCAGCCAACATTTGTCCTCGGGCAGGGAAAAGGGTCTCGGAAACACCATATATTTT CASSQHLSSGREKGLGNTIYF
. . 16 TRBJ2-5 TRBV6-1 TGTGCCAGCAGTGACCTACTTTCCCTGTACCAAGAGACCCAGTACTTC CASSDLLSLYQETQYF
TRBD1 . 15 TRBJ2-7 TRBV5-1 TGCGCCAGCAGCTTGACCACGACAGGGACCTACGAGCAGTACTTC CASSLTTTGTYEQYF
. . 15 TRBJ2-1 TRBV19 TGTGCCAGTAGGGGGGCCAGCCGCTCCTACAATGAGCAGTTCTTC CASRGASRSYNEQFF
TRBD1 . 15 TRBJ2-7 TRBV7-2 TGTGCCAGCAGTCGGGACAGGGGGCTAGGTAACGAGCAGTACTTC CASSRDRGLGNEQYF
TRBD1 . 16 TRBJ1-1 TRBV27 TGTGCCAGCAGCCCACAGGGGGGGAGCATGAACACTGAAGCTTTCTTT CASSPQGGSMNTEAFF
. once 12 TRBJ2-4 TRBV15 TGTGCCACCGGGGGGGCCAAAAACATTCAGTACTTC CATGGAKNIQYF
. few 14 TRBJ1-6 TRBV5-6 TGTGCCAGCAGCTTGAGGGGCTATAATTCACCCCTCCACTTT CASSLRGYNSPLHF
TRBD2 . 15 TRBJ2-2 TRBV7-2 TGTGCCAGCAGCATTAGCGGGGGGGCAACCGGGGAGCTGTTTTTT CASSISGGATGELFF
. . 14 TRBJ2-7 TRBV7-8 TGTGCCAGCAGCTTAAGTTTTAGTGATTACGAGCAGTACTTC CASSLSFSDYEQYF
TRBD1 few 15 TRBJ2-7 TRBV6-4 TGTGCCAGCAGCATCGAGACAGGGGAATACTACGAGCAGTACTTC CASSIETGEYYEQYF
. . 14 TRBJ1-5 TRBV7-9 TGTGCCAGCAGCTTAGGGGCCAGCAATCAGCCCCAGCATTTT CASSLGASNQPQHF
TRBD1 . 14 TRBJ2-7 TRBV15 TGTGCCACCAGGCATCAGGGGGTCTCCTACGAGCAGTACTTC CATRHQGVSYEQYF
TRBD1 once 11 TRBJ1-2 TRBV20-1 TGCAGTTTTAACAGGGGGGAAGGCTACACCTTC CSFNRGEGYTF
. few 14 TRBJ1-2 TRBV9 TGTGCCAGCAGCGTAGGAGGCCCCTTGAAAGGCTACACCTTC CASSVGGPLKGYTF
TRBD1 . 17 TRBJ1-1 TRBV5-1 TGCGCCAGCAGCTCTGGGACAGGGCAGAATCGGTACACTGAAGCTTTCTTT CASSSGTGQNRYTEAFF
. . 16 TRBJ2-3 TRBV13 TGTGCCAGCAGCCTCAACCGGGTGGTGGGCACAGATACGCAGTATTTT CASSLNRVVGTDTQYF
. . 17 TRBJ1-3 TRBV7-2 TGTGCCAGCAGCTCGGGACTCCTTGCTTTCCCTGGAAACACCATATATTTT CASSSGLLAFPGNTIYF
. few 16 TRBJ2-6 TRBV6-6 TGTGCCAGTTCTTTGACAGAACCCTCTGGGGCCAACGTCCTGACTTTC CASSLTEPSGANVLTF
. . 13 TRBJ1-1 TRBV9 TGTGCCAGCAGCGTAGCGAGGAACACTGAAGCTTTCTTT CASSVARNTEAFF
. few 12 TRBJ2-7 TRBV25-1 TGTGCCAACTATAATCGCGAGGCCGAGCAGTACTTC CANYNREAEQYF
TRBD2 . 19 TRBJ2-7 TRBV2 TGTGCCAGCAACCCTCGGACTCTAGCGGGGGTTAGCAAAGGCTACGAGCAGTACTTC CASNPRTLAGVSKGYEQYF
. . 16 TRBJ1-5 TRBV19 TGTGCCAGTAGCCTGACAGGTTATGGGGTAAATCAGCCCCAGCATTTT CASSLTGYGVNQPQHF
TRBD1 few 17 TRBJ1-1 TRBV5-6 TGTGCCAGCAGCTTTGGACAGGGTAAGGGTAGGAACACTGAAGCTTTCTTT CASSFGQGKGRNTEAFF
TRBD1 . 14 TRBJ1-6 TRBV2 TGTGCCAGCACCAAGGAGGGGGCGCGTTCACCCCTCCACTTT CASTKEGARSPLHF
TRBD1 . 19 TRBJ1-5 TRBV7-8 TGTGCCAGCAGCTTGGGTCCGGGACAGGGGAGGCCCCCTATTCAGCCCCAGCATTTT CASSLGPGQGRPPIQPQHF
. . 15 TRBJ1-5 TRBV7-9 TGTGCCAGCAGCTTAGAGGGAGGGGGCAATCAGCCCCAGCATTTT CASSLEGGGNQPQHF
TRBD1 . 14 TRBJ2-5 TRBV7-9 TGTTCCAGCAGCTTAGCAGGGGGCTCAGAGACCCAGTACTTC CSSSLAGGSETQYF
TRBD1 . 14 TRBJ1-2 TRBV28 TGTGCCAGCATTCAGGGACAGGGCCTTTATGGCTACACCTTC CASIQGQGLYGYTF
TRBD1 . 11 TRBJ1-4 TRBV30 TGTGCCTGGAGTGACCGGGACAGGGCGGTTTTT CAWSDRDRAVF
. . 14 TRBJ1-2 TRBV29-1 TGCAGCGTTGTTTTTCGGGGGGGAGTCTATGGCTACACCTTC CSVVFRGGVYGYTF
TRBD2 . 14 TRBJ2-7 TRBV7-2 TGTGCCAGCAGCTTAAGGCTAGCGGGGTACGAGCAGTACTTC CASSLRLAGYEQYF
. once 16 TRBJ1-6 TRBV4-3 TGCGCCAGCAGCCAAGATAGGAGCTCCTATAATTCACCCCTCCACTTT CASSQDRSSYNSPLHF
TRBD1 . 12 TRBJ1-1 TRBV2 TGTGCCAGCAGGAAACAGGGGGCTGAAGCTTTCTTT CASRKQGAEAFF
. . 18 TRBJ2-6 TRBV5-5 TGTGCCAGCAGCCCTGGGCCAGGGGTTATTTTAGGGGCCAACGTCCTGACTTTC CASSPGPGVILGANVLTF
TRBD1 . 16 TRBJ1-5 TRBV27 TGTGCCAGCAGTGAGAAACCGGGACAGAGGAATCAGCCCCAGCATTTT CASSEKPGQRNQPQHF
TRBD1 . 17 TRBJ2-7 TRBV12-5 TGTGCTAGTGGTTTGGTACTGGGACAGGCGATCTCCTACGAGCAGTACTTC CASGLVLGQAISYEQYF
. . 15 TRBJ2-2 TRBV7-3 TGTGCCAGCAGCTTAAGCAGGGGGAACACCGGGGAGCTGTTTTTT CASSLSRGNTGELFF
TRBD1 . 14 TRBJ2-2 TRBV7-3 TGTGCCAGCAGCCGACAGGGTGGCACCGGGGAGCTGTTTTTT CASSRQGGTGELFF
TRBD1 . 12 TRBJ1-1 TRBV29-1 TGCAGCGTGGGACAGGGGAACACTGAAGCTTTCTTT CSVGQGNTEAFF